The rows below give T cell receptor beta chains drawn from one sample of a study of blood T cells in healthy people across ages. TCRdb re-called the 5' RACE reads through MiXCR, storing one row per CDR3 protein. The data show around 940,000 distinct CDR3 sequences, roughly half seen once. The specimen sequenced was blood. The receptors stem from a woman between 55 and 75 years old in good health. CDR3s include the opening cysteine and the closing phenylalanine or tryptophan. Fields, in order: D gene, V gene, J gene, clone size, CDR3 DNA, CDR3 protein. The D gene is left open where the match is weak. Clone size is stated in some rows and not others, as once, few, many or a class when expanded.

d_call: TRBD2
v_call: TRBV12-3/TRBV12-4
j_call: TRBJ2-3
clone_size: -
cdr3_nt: TGTGCCAGCAGTTTCGCTAGCGGGGTCACCCCCCGAGGGGGCACAGATACGCAGTATTTT
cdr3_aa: CASSFASGVTPRGGTDTQYF

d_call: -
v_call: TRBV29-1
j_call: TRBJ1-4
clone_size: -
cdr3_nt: TGCAGCGTGGCCGGGGTGGGGGGGGAGAATGAAAAACTGTTTTTT
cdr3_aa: CSVAGVGGENEKLFF

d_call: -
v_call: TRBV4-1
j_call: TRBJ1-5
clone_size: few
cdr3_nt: TGCGCCAGCAGCCAAGAATGGAGACTGATCAATCAGCCCCAGCATTTT
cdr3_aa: CASSQEWRLINQPQHF

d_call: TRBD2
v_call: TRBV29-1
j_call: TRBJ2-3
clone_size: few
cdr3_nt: TGCAGCGTTGACCGGGGGGGGACGGATAAACAAAAACCCACAGATACGCAGTATTTT
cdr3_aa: CSVDRGGTDKQKPTDTQYF

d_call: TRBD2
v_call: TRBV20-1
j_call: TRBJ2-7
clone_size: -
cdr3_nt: TGCAGTGCTCGGTGGGTTAGGGGGCTAGCGGGAAACGAGCAGTACTTC
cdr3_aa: CSARWVRGLAGNEQYF

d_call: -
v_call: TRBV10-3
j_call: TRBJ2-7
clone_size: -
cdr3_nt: TGTGCCTTCAGTGGCTTAACCGAGCAGTACTTC
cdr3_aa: CAFSGLTEQYF

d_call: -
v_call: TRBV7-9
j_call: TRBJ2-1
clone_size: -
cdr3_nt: TGTGCCAGCAGCTTAGGAGGGGACGGAGAGCAGTTCTTC
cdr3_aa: CASSLGGDGEQFF

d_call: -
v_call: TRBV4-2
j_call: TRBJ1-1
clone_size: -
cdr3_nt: TGTGCCAGCAGCCAGAAGGGGGGGGCTTTCTTT
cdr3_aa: CASSQKGGAFF

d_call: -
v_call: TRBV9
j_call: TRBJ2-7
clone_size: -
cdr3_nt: TGTGCCAGCAGCGTAGGTGGGGTTGCGGCGCTCTACGAGCAGTACTTC
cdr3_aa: CASSVGGVAALYEQYF

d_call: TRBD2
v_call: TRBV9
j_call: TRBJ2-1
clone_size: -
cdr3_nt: TGTGCCAGCAGCCTGCGGGAGGGCCGTTCGGATGAGCAGTTCTTC
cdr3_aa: CASSLREGRSDEQFF

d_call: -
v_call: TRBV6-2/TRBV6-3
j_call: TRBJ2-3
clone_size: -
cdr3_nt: TGTGCCGGCAGTTCGGCCCGACCCACAGATACGCAGTATTTT
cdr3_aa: CAGSSARPTDTQYF

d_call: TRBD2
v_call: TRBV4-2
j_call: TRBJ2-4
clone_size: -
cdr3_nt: TGTGCCAGCAGCCAAGGTGGAGCGGGACTAAATCCTAACAAAAACATTCAGTACTTC
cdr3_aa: CASSQGGAGLNPNKNIQYF

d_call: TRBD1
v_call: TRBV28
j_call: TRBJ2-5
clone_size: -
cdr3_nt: TGTGCCAGCAGTTCAACCGGGACAGGGGGAGGGACCCAGTACTTC
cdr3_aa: CASSSTGTGGGTQYF

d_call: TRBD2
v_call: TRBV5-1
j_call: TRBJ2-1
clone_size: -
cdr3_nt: TGCGCCAGCAGCTACATAGCGGGAGGGGGGATTGAGCAGTTCTTC
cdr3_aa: CASSYIAGGGIEQFF

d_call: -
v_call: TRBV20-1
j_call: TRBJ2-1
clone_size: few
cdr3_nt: TGCAGTGCTAGAGGTCCTCACAATGAGCAGTTCTTC
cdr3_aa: CSARGPHNEQFF

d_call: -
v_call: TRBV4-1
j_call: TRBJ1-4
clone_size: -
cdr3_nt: TGCGCCAGCAGCCGGGCACATCCAACTAATGAAAAACTGTTTTTT
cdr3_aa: CASSRAHPTNEKLFF

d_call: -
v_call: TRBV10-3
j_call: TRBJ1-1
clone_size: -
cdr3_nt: TGTGCCATCAGGGCCTCGAATGCTGAAGCTTTCTTT
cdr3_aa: CAIRASNAEAFF

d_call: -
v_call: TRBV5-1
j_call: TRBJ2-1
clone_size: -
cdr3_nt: TGCGCCAGCAGCCCCGGGACCCCTCAGGTGGAGCAGTTCTTC
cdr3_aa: CASSPGTPQVEQFF

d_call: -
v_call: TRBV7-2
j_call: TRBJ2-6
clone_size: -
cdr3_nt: TGTGCCAGCAGCTTTTATTTGGGATCTGGGGCCAACGTCCTGACTTTC
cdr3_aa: CASSFYLGSGANVLTF

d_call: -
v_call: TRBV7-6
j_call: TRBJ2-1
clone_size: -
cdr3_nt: TGTGCCAGCAGCTCTTTAGCGCGCGAGCAGTTCTTC
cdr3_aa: CASSSLAREQFF

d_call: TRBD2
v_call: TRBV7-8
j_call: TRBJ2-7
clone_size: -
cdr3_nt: TGTGCCAGCATCAAACATTATGTAGCGGGACCTCAAAGGTTCTCCTACGAGCAGTACTTC
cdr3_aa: CASIKHYVAGPQRFSYEQYF

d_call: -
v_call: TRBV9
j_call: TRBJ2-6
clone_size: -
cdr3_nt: TGTGCCAGCAGCGTAGACCGGAACTCTGGGGCCAACGTCCTGACTTTC
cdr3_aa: CASSVDRNSGANVLTF

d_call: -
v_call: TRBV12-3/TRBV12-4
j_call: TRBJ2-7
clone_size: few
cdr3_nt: TGTGCCAGCAGTCCGTCTAGAGACGAGCAGTACTTC
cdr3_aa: CASSPSRDEQYF

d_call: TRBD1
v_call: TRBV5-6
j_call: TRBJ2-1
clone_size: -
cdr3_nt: TGTGCCAGCAGCCATACGACAGGGGGATACGATGAGCAGTTCTTC
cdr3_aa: CASSHTTGGYDEQFF

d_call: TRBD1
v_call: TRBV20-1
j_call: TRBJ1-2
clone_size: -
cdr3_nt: TGCAGTGCCGAAATTGAAACAGGGGTTCGCGGCTATGGCTACACCTTC
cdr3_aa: CSAEIETGVRGYGYTF

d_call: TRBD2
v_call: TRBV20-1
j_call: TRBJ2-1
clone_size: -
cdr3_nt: TGCAGTGCTTCAGGGACTAGGTCGAATGAGCAGTTCTTC
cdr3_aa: CSASGTRSNEQFF

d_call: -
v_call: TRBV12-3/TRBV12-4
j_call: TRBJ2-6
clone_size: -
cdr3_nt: TGTGCCAGCAGTTACACCAACGTCCTGACTTTC
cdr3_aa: CASSYTNVLTF

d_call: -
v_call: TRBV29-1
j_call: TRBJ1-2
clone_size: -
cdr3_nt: TGCAGCGCCACGGAAGCAGGGTTGTACGGCTACACCTTC
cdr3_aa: CSATEAGLYGYTF

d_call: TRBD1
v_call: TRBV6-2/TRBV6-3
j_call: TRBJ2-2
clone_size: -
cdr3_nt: TGTGCCAGCAGTTGGGGACAGGGGTTCCGGGAGCTGTTTTTT
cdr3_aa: CASSWGQGFRELFF

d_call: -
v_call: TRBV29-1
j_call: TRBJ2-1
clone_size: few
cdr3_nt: TGCAGTTTGGGGGAGCCCTACAATGAGCAGTTCTTC
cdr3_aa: CSLGEPYNEQFF

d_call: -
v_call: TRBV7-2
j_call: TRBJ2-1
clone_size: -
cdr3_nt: TGTGCCAGCAGCCAGCAAGGGGGGCGTTCTAACAATGAGCAGTTCTTC
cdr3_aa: CASSQQGGRSNNEQFF

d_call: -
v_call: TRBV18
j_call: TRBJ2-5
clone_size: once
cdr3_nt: TGTGCCAGCTCACCACCGCCAGGAGAGACGCCAGCGACCCAGTACTTC
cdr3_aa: CASSPPPGETPATQYF

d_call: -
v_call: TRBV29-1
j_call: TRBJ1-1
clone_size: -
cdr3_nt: TGCAGCGTTAAATCCCAGGGCTTTGACACTGAAGCTTTCTTT
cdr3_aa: CSVKSQGFDTEAFF

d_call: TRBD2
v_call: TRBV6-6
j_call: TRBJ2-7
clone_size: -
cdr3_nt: TGTGCCAGCAGCCCAGTTACTAAGGGACTAGGTACCTACGAGCAGTACTTC
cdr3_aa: CASSPVTKGLGTYEQYF

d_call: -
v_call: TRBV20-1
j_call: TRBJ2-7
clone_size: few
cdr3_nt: TGCAGTGCTAGTATACCGCGGGCAAGGGGCGGAATCGCCTACGAGCAGTACTTC
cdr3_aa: CSASIPRARGGIAYEQYF

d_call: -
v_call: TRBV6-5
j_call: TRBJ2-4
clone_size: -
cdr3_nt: TGTGCCAGCAGTTACTCTTTCCCCCAGGGAAGTGTGGGCAAAAACATTCAGTACTTC
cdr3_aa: CASSYSFPQGSVGKNIQYF

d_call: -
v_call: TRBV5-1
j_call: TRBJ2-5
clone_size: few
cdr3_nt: TGCGCCAGCAGCCCGTCTGGAGGGACGGGAACCGAGACCCAGTACTTC
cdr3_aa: CASSPSGGTGTETQYF

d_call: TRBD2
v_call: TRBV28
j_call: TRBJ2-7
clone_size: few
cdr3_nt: TGTGCCAGCAGTTCTACGACTAGCGGGGACTCCTACGAGCAGTACTTC
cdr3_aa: CASSSTTSGDSYEQYF

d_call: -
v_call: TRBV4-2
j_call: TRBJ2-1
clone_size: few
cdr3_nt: TGTGCCAGCAGCCAAGGGTACGGTCATCAGAATGAGCAGTTCTTC
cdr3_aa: CASSQGYGHQNEQFF

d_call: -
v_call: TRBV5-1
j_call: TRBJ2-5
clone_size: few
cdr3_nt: TGCGCCAGCAGCTTGGTTATCGGGAGTTCAGAGACCCAGTACTTC
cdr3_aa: CASSLVIGSSETQYF

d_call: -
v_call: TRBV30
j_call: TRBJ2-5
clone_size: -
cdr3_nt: TGTGCCTGGAGTATTATAGCAGGGCGTGGGGAGCAGTACTTC
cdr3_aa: CAWSIIAGRGEQYF

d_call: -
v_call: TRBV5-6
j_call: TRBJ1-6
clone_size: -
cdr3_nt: TGTGCCAGCAGCTGGGCCCTCTCACCCCTCCACTTT
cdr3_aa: CASSWALSPLHF

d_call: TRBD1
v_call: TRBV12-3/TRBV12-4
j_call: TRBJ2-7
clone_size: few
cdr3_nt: TGTGCCAGCAGGGGTCCGGGACAGGGCTACGAGCAGTACTTC
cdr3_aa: CASRGPGQGYEQYF

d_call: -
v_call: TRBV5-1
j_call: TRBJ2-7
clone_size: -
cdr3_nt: TGCGCCAGCAGCTTGGGGGGTTGGTTATACAATGAGCAGTACTTC
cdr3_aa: CASSLGGWLYNEQYF

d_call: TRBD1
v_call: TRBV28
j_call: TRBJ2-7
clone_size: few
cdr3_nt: TGTGCCAGCAGTTCCTCCGGGACAGGGTTTCACGAGCAGTACTTC
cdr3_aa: CASSSSGTGFHEQYF